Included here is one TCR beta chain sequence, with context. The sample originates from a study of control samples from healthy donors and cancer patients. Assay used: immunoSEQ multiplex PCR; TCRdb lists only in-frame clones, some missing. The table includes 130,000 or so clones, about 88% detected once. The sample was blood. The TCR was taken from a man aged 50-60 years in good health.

CDR3 DNA: TGTGCCAGCAGCTTACGACTAGCGGCGAGAACCTACGAGCAGTACTTC. This codes for CASSLRLAARTYEQYF. The chain has TRBV7-2 and TRBJ2-7; 9 bases agree with TRBD2. CDR1 is SGHTA, CDR2 FQGNSA, per germline. The V segment lost 2 bases and the J segment 2 bases; nucleotides outside the gene matches: 7. This CDR3 is built from 16 residues. Full variable domain (remainder filled in from reference TRBV7-2 and TRBJ2-7): GAGVSQSPSNKVTEKGKDVELRCDPISGHTALYWYRQSLGQGLEFLIYFQGNSAPDKSGLPSDRFSAERTGGSVSTLTIQRTQQEDSAVYLCASSLRLAARTYEQYFGPGTRLTVT.